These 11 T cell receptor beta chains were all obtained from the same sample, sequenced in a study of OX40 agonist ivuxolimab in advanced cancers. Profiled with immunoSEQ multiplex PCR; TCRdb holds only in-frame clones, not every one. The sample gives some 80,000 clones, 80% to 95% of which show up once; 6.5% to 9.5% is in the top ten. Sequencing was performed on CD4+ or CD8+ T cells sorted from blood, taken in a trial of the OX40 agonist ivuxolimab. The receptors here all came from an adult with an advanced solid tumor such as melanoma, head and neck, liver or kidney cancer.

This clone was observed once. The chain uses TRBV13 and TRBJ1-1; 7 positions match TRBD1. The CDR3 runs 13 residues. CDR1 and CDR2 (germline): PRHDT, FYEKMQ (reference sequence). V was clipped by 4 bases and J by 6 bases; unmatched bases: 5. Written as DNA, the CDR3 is TGTGCCAGCAGCTCCGACAGGGCCCCTGAAGCTTTCTTT. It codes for CASSSDRAPEAFF.

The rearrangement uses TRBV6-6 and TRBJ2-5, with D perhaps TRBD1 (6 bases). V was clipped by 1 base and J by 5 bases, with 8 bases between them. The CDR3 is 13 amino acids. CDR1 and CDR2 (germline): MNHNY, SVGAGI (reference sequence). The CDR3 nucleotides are TGTGCCAGCAGTTACTGGGGGCTGGAGACCCAGTACTTC. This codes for CASSYWGLETQYF.

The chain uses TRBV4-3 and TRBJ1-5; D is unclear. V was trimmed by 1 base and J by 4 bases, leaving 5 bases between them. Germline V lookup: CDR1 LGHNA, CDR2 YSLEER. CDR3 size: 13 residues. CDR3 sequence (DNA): TGCGCCAGCAGCCAAGGACGGAATCAGCCCCAGCATTTT. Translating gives CASSQGRNQPQHF.

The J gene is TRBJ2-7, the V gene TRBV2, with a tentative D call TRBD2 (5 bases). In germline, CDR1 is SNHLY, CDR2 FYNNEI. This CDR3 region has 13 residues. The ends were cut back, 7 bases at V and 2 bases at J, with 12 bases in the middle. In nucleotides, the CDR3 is TGTGCCAGCAAGTTGACTACCGCCTACGAGCAGTACTTC. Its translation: CASKLTTAYEQYF.

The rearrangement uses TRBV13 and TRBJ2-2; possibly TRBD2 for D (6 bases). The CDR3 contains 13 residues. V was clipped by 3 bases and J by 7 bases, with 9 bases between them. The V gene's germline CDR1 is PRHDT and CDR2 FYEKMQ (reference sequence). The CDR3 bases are TGTGCCAGCAGCTTCCGGGGGAGCGGGGAGCTGTTTTTT. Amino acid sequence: CASSFRGSGELFF.

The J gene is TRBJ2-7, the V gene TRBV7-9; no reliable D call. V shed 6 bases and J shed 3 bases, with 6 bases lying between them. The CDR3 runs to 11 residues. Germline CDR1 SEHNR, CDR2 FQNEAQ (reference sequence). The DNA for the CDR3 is TGTGCCAGCAGTTCCGACTACGAGCAGTACTTC. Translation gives CASSSDYEQYF.

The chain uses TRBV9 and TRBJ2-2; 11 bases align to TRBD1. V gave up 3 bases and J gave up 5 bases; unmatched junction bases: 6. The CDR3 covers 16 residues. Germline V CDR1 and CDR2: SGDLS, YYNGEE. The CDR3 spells CASSDPGQGGTGELFF. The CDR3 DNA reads TGTGCCAGCAGCGACCCGGGACAGGGGGGGACCGGGGAGCTGTTTTTT.

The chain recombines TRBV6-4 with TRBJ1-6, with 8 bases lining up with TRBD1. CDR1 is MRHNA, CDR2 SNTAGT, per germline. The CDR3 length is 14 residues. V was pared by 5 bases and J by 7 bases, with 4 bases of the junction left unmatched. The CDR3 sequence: CASSTTGANSPLHF. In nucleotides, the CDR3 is TGTGCCAGCAGTACGACAGGGGCCAATTCACCCCTCCACTTT.

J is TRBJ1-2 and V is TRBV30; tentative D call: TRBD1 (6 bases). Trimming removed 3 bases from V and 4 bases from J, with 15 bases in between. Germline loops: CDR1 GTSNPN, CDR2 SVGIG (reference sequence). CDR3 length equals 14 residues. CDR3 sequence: CAWSLGTLLYGYTF. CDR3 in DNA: TGTGCCTGGAGCCTAGGGACACTCCTCTATGGCTACACCTTC.

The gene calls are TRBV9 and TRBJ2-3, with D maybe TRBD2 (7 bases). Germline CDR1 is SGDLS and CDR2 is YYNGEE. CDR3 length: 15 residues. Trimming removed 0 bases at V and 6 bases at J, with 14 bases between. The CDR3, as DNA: TGTGCCAGCAGCGTAGGGGGGGGCTCACACGATACGCAGTATTTT. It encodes CASSVGGGSHDTQYF.

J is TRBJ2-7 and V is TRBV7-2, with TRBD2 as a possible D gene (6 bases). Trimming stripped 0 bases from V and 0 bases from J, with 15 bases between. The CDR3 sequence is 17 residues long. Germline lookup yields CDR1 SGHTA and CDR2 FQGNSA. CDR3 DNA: TGTGCCAGCAGCTTAGCGGGGGGAATGACAGTCTCCTACGAGCAGTACTTC. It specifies CASSLAGGMTVSYEQYF.